A selection of T cell receptor beta chains follows, all from one sample in a study of early stage breast cancer tumors. Measured with immunoSEQ multiplex PCR; TCRdb has only the in-frame clones, and not every one. The repertoire holds 50,000 to 75,000 clones, with approximately 80% as singletons. The sample consisted of blood. These TCRs come from a person in their thirties with breast cancer. Each CDR3 is given with its conserved first and last residue. D genes are given only for firm matches. Size is omitted from some rows. Given values are once, few, many or a class for expanded clones.

size	V	J	D	DNA	CDR3
NA	TRBV10-2	TRBJ1-5	NA	TGCGCCAGCAGTGAGCAGGGATACTATCAGCCCCAGCATTTT	CASSEQGYYQPQHF
NA	TRBV4-1	TRBJ1-1	NA	TGCGCCAGCAGGGGAGAGGGCGAGGGACGAAACACTGAAGCTTTCTTT	CASRGEGEGRNTEAFF
NA	TRBV7-8	TRBJ1-1	TRBD1	TGTGCCAATGGACAGGTGAACACTGAAGCTTTCTTT	CANGQVNTEAFF
NA	TRBV18	TRBJ1-4	NA	TGTGCCAGCTCACGGAGCAGGCTAACTAATGAAAAACTGTTTTTT	CASSRSRLTNEKLFF
once	TRBV4-1	TRBJ2-7	TRBD1	TGCGCCAGCAGCCAAAGAGTACCGACAGGGGCGACCTACGAGCAGTACTTC	CASSQRVPTGATYEQYF
NA	TRBV5-6	TRBJ2-7	NA	TGTGCCAGCAGCCTCCGACAGATACACGAGCAGTACTTC	CASSLRQIHEQYF
NA	TRBV7-8	TRBJ1-1	TRBD1	TGTGCCAGCAGCTGGCGCAGGGGGCCGGGCACTGAAGCTTTCTTT	CASSWRRGPGTEAFF
NA	TRBV7-8	TRBJ2-1	TRBD2	TGTGCCAGCAGCTTATCGGGACTAGCGAACAATGAGCAGTTCTTC	CASSLSGLANNEQFF
NA	TRBV4-2	TRBJ1-6	TRBD1	TGTGCCAGCAGCCAAGAAAGTGACAGGGGGCTCTCACCCCTCCACTTT	CASSQESDRGLSPLHF
few	TRBV29-1	TRBJ1-1	NA	TGCAGCGTTGCTGGGGGCGTCTCCAACACTGAAGCTTTCTTT	CSVAGGVSNTEAFF
NA	TRBV6-1	TRBJ2-7	NA	TGTGCCGCCAGCTTCAAGGTGGGCGAGCAGTACTTC	CAASFKVGEQYF
NA	TRBV21-1	TRBJ2-7	NA	TGTGCCAGCAGCTCACCGATCAGACTAGCGGGAGGCCACGAGCAGTACTTC	CASSSPIRLAGGHEQYF
NA	TRBV18	TRBJ2-1	NA	TGTGCCAGCTCACCAAGGGCCAGCTCTGACAATGAGCAGTTCTTC	CASSPRASSDNEQFF
NA	TRBV7-2	TRBJ1-1	NA	TGTGCCAGCAGCTTAGGGGGAAGGAACACTGAAGCTTTCTTT	CASSLGGRNTEAFF
NA	TRBV9	TRBJ2-3	NA	TGTGCCAGCAGCGTAGTTGGGAGCACAGATACGCAGTATTTT	CASSVVGSTDTQYF
NA	TRBV6-4	TRBJ2-1	TRBD2	TGTGCCAGCAGTGATAGCGGGAGTTCCTACAATGAGCAGTTCTTC	CASSDSGSSYNEQFF
NA	TRBV27	TRBJ1-5	NA	TGTGCCAGCAGTTTATCCGAGGATCAGCCCCAGCATTTT	CASSLSEDQPQHF
NA	TRBV11-2	TRBJ2-1	NA	TGTGCCAGCAGCCCACCAGGGATAAGGGTAGGTGAGCAGTTCTTC	CASSPPGIRVGEQFF
NA	TRBV30	TRBJ2-3	NA	TGTGCCTGGAGTGGTCTCGGCGGGCGCACAGATACGCAGTATTTT	CAWSGLGGRTDTQYF
few	TRBV5-1	TRBJ1-1	NA	TGCGCCACCAGGCGAGACATGAACACTGAAGCTTTCTTT	CATRRDMNTEAFF
NA	TRBV10-1	TRBJ2-7	NA	TGCGCCGGAGCCAACCGCGAGCAGTACTTC	CAGANREQYF
NA	TRBV25-1	TRBJ1-2	TRBD1	TGTGCCAGCAGTGCCTCCCGGACAGGGGTCTTTGGCGGCTACACCTTC	CASSASRTGVFGGYTF
NA	TRBV10-2	TRBJ2-1	TRBD1	TGCGCCAGCGGATTGACAGGGACATACAATGAGCAGTTCTTC	CASGLTGTYNEQFF
NA	TRBV27	TRBJ2-2	NA	TGTGCCACCACCCCCGGGAGAATTGGTCACACCGGGGAGCTGTTTTTT	CATTPGRIGHTGELFF
NA	TRBV6-6	TRBJ1-5	NA	TGTGCCAGCAGTTCCGGTGGGGGGATTTTTCAGCCCCAGCATTTT	CASSSGGGIFQPQHF
NA	TRBV7-9	TRBJ2-2	NA	TGTGCCACCACTGTCGAGCTACGCACCGGGGAGCTGTTTTTT	CATTVELRTGELFF
NA	TRBV25-1	TRBJ1-2	TRBD1	TGTGCCAGCAGTGAACGGGCAGGGGGAGGAAGCACCTTC	CASSERAGGGSTF
NA	TRBV4-1	TRBJ2-7	NA	TGCGCCAGCAGCCAAGATCCAGGAAACGAGCAGTACTTC	CASSQDPGNEQYF
NA	TRBV6-5	TRBJ2-1	NA	TGTGCCAGCAGTTACGAGGGCAGGGGAGTCCACAATGAGCAGTTCTTC	CASSYEGRGVHNEQFF
NA	TRBV7-8	TRBJ2-7	NA	TGTGCCAGCAGCTTAGCGCCTGGGGACTACGAGCAGTACTTC	CASSLAPGDYEQYF
NA	TRBV30	TRBJ2-7	TRBD1	TGTGCCTGGAGTTGGGGACAGAACGACGAGCAGTACTTC	CAWSWGQNDEQYF
once	TRBV7-9	TRBJ2-2	NA	TGTGCCAGCAGCCTGACCACCGGGGAGCTGTTTTTT	CASSLTTGELFF
NA	TRBV19	TRBJ1-1	TRBD1	TGTGCCAGTAGTATAGGGACAGGGGGTCTTAAGAACACTGAAGCTTTCTTT	CASSIGTGGLKNTEAFF
NA	TRBV6-5	TRBJ2-5	NA	TGTGCCAGCAGACCCACGGGGCGGGAGACCCAGTACTTC	CASRPTGRETQYF
NA	TRBV13	TRBJ2-3	TRBD2	TGTGCCAGCGCCCGGACTAGCGGGATTTATACGCAGTATTTT	CASARTSGIYTQYF
NA	TRBV30	TRBJ1-1	NA	TGTGCCTGGAGTCCTACCCACCGACAGGTGTGGAACACTGAAGCTTTCTTT	CAWSPTHRQVWNTEAFF
NA	TRBV5-4	TRBJ1-4	NA	TGTGCCAGCAGCTTGGAGCGAGAAAAACTGTTTTTT	CASSLEREKLFF
NA	TRBV6-1	TRBJ2-1	NA	TGTGCCAGCACCGGACTCTATGAGCAGTTCTTC	CASTGLYEQFF
NA	TRBV10-2	TRBJ2-1	NA	TGCGCCAGCAGTGAGACCTCCTACAATGAGCAGTTCTTC	CASSETSYNEQFF
NA	TRBV6-5	TRBJ2-2	NA	TGTGCCAGCCTAACCGGGGAGCTGTTTTTT	CASLTGELFF
NA	TRBV5-6	TRBJ2-3	NA	TGTGCCAGCAGCTTGGTATCTCCCCCCGATACGCAGTATTTT	CASSLVSPPDTQYF
NA	TRBV30	TRBJ1-4	NA	TGTGCCTGGAGTGGGACCGATAATGAAAAACTGTTTTTT	CAWSGTDNEKLFF
few	TRBV27	TRBJ1-5	TRBD1	TGTGCCAGCACCCCGACAGGGGGGGTTACTCAGCCCCAGCATTTT	CASTPTGGVTQPQHF
few	TRBV10-3	TRBJ1-2	NA	TGTGCCATCACCCCGTGGGCGGAGTTGGCTAACTATGGCTACACCTTC	CAITPWAELANYGYTF
NA	TRBV7-2	TRBJ2-7	NA	TGTGCCAGCAGCCTAGGACTAATTTCATTCGAGCAGTACTTC	CASSLGLISFEQYF
NA	TRBV6-5	TRBJ1-2	NA	TGTGCCAGCAGACCTTCTTCCCCGGGGGAAGAAGGCTACACCTTC	CASRPSSPGEEGYTF
NA	TRBV6-1	TRBJ1-4	TRBD1	TGTGCCAGCAGTGAAGCGACCCAGGGGGTGGGTGGGAAACTGTTTTTT	CASSEATQGVGGKLFF
NA	TRBV11-3	TRBJ2-7	NA	TGTGCCAGCAGCAGGGCGGGCCCCTACGAGCAGTACTTC	CASSRAGPYEQYF
NA	TRBV6-1	TRBJ2-7	NA	TGTGCCAGCAGTGTGCTCGGTCCGGCCACCTACGAGCAGTACTTC	CASSVLGPATYEQYF
NA	TRBV2	TRBJ2-2	NA	TGTGCCAGCAGCCTCCTTATCCCCAGCACCGGGGAGCTGTTTTTT	CASSLLIPSTGELFF
NA	TRBV7-9	TRBJ2-2	TRBD1	TGTGCCAGCAGCTTCTGGACAGGGGGGAACACCGGGGAGCTGTTTTTT	CASSFWTGGNTGELFF
NA	TRBV2	TRBJ2-7	NA	TGTGCCAGCCTGGGAATCAAGGCCTACGAGCAGTACTTC	CASLGIKAYEQYF
NA	TRBV5-1	TRBJ1-1	NA	TGCGCCAGCAGCCTACGGGACTACCAGAACACTGAAGCTTTCTTT	CASSLRDYQNTEAFF
NA	TRBV7-8	TRBJ2-1	NA	TGTGCCAGCAGCTCCTCCTCTAGCGTTGATGAGCAGTTCTTC	CASSSSSSVDEQFF
NA	TRBV18	TRBJ1-5	NA	TGTGCCAGCTCACCAAATCGAAGGGGAAGCAATCAGCCCCAGCATTTT	CASSPNRRGSNQPQHF
NA	TRBV7-9	TRBJ2-3	TRBD2	TGTGCCAGCAGCTGGACTAGCGGGAACGACCCCTCCACGCAGTATTTT	CASSWTSGNDPSTQYF
NA	TRBV10-3	TRBJ1-2	NA	TGTGCCATCAGTGAGTCGACAGTCTATGGCTACACCTTC	CAISESTVYGYTF